Each of the 5 T cell receptor beta chains below was sequenced from the same sample in a study of T cells in Graves' hyperthyroidism and ophthalmopathy. Authors of the study amplified TCR beta CDR3 regions from RNA transcripts. Initially, a first-round RT-PCR of the TCR CDR3 employed the HTBI primer set. TCRdb analysed the multiplex PCR reads with MiXCR anew, one entry per CDR3 protein. Of roughly 710,000 distinct CDR3 sequences in the sample, about 35% were seen once. Specimen: blood. The receptors stem from a woman between 40 and 50 years old with Graves' hyperthyroidism.

This chain connects TRBV12-3 or TRBV12-4 to TRBJ1-2; no clear D gene. CDR3 length: 13 amino acids. V gave up 5 bases and J gave up 8 bases, with 15 bases separating them. The CDR3 spells CASSPRTWGGYTF. CDR3 coding DNA: TGTGCCAGCAGTCCACGGACCTGGGGAGGCTACACCTTC.

This clonotype appeared many times. The rearrangement links TRBV10-2 to TRBJ1-1, with 7 bases lining up with TRBD1. Germline V gene lookup returns CDR1 WSHSY and CDR2 SAAADI. CDR3 size: 14 residues. Unmatched junction bases numbered 6, after V lost 8 bases and J lost 0 bases. The CDR3 DNA follows: TGCGCCAGCTTCCCGGACAGGCTGAACACTGAAGCTTTCTTT. This codes for CASFPDRLNTEAFF.

This clonotype was found a few times. The chain recombines TRBV6-2 or TRBV6-3 with TRBJ1-1; D remains ambiguous. In germline, CDR1 is MNHEY, CDR2 SVGEGT. This CDR3 has 14 amino acids. V lost 2 bases and J lost 6, with 13 bases in between. DNA of the CDR3: TGTGCCAGCAGTTACACTCAAGTCCCTTCTGAAGCTTTCTTT. Translation gives CASSYTQVPSEAFF.

In its sample, this clonotype was seen a few times. The chain couples TRBV7-8 to TRBJ2-3; D unclear. V lost 3 bases, J lost 1 base, and 8 bases lay in between. This CDR3 is built from 14 residues. Germline CDR1 reads SGHVS; CDR2 reads FQNEAQ. In DNA form, the CDR3 reads TGTGCCAGCAGCTTGAGCAGTCGCACAGATACGCAGTATTTT. Its translation is CASSLSSRTDTQYF.

A few counts support this clonotype. The chain carries TRBV20-1 and TRBJ1-2; 9 bases are shared with TRBD1. This CDR3 contains 15 residues. CDR1 is DFQATT and CDR2 is SNEGSKA in the germline V gene (reference sequence). The V segment lost 0 bases and the J segment 8 bases; nucleotides outside the gene matches: 10. CDR3: CSARDGDRVVRGYTF. CDR3 bases: TGCAGTGCTAGAGACGGGGACAGGGTGGTGCGGGGCTACACCTTC.